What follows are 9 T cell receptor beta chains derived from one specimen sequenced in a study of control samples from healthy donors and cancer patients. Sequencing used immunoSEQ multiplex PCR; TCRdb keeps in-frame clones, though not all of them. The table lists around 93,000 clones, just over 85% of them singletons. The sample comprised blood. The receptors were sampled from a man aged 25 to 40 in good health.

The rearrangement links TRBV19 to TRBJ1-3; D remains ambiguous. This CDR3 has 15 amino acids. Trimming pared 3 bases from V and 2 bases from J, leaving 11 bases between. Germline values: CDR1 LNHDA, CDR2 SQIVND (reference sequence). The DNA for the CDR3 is TGTGCCAGTAGTATCCAAAGGAAGGCTGGAAACACCATATATTTT. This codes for CASSIQRKAGNTIYF.

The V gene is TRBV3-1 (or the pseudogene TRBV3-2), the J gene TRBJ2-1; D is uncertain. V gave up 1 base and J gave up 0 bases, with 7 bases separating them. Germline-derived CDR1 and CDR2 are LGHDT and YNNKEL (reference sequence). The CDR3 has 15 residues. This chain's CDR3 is CASSQGRISYNEQFF. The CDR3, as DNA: TGTGCCAGCAGCCAAGGGCGGATCTCCTACAATGAGCAGTTCTTC.

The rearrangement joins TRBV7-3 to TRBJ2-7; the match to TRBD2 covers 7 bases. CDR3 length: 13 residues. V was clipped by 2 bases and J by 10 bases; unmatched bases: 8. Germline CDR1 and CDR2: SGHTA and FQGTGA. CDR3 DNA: TGTGCCAGCAGCTTATGGACTAGATGCTCCCAGTACTTC. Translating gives CASSLWTRCSQYF. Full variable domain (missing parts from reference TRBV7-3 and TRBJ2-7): GAGVSQTPSNKVTEKGKYVELRCDPISGHTALYWYRQSLGQGPEFLIYFQGTGAADDSGLPNDRFFAVRPEGSVSTLKIQRTERGDSAVYLCASSLWTRCSQYFGPGTRLTVT.

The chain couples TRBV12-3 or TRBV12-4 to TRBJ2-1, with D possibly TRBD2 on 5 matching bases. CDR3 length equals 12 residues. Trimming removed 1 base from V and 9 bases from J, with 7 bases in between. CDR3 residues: CASSLERGEQFF. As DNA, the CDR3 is TGTGCCAGCAGTTTAGAACGGGGTGAGCAGTTCTTC.

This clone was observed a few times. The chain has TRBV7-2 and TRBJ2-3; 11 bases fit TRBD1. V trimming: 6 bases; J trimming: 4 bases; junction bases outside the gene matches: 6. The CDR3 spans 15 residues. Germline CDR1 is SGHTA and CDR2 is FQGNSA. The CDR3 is CASSAVGQGADTQYF. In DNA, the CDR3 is TGTGCCAGCAGTGCCGTGGGACAGGGGGCAGATACGCAGTATTTT.

The CDR3 DNA reads TGTGCCAGCAGCTTAGTGGGACACCGCTATGGCTACACCTTC. It yields the protein CASSLVGHRYGYTF. The chain couples TRBV7-2 to TRBJ1-2, with D perhaps matching TRBD1 (6 bases). The CDR3 is 14 residues long. The germline gives CDR1 SGHTA, CDR2 FQGNSA. Between the trimmed V and J ends, which lost 1 base and 4 bases, there was a span of 10 bases.

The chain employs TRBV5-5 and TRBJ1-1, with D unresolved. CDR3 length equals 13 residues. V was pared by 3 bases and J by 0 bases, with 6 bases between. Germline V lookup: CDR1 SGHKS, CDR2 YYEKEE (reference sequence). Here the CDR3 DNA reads TGTGCCAGCAGCTCTCTCGTGAACACTGAAGCTTTCTTT. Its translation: CASSSLVNTEAFF.

The CDR3 nucleotides are TGTGCCAGCAGCCTTATGCCCCAGCATTTT. Translated, it gives CASSLMPQHF. This chain connects TRBV11-2 to TRBJ1-5; unclear D gene. Germline values: CDR1 SGHAT, CDR2 FQNNGV. The CDR3 totals 10 residues. V lost 5 bases and J 9 bases, leaving 5 bases between the germline ends.

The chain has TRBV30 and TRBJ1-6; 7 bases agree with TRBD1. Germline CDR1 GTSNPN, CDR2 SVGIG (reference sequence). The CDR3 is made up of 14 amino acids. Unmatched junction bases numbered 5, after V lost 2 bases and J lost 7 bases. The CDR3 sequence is CAWSLRDRNSPLHF. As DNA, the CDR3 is TGTGCCTGGAGTCTCCGGGACAGAAATTCACCCCTCCACTTT.